The 14 T cell receptor beta chains reported below all come from one sample, sequenced in a study of T cells in Graves' hyperthyroidism and ophthalmopathy. TCR beta CDR3 regions were amplified from RNA transcripts. Researchers ran a first-round RT-PCR on the TCR CDR3 using the HTBI primer set. TCRdb re-called the multiplex PCR reads through MiXCR, storing one row per CDR3 protein. The sample has hundreds of thousands of distinct CDR3 sequences, over 12% seen once. The specimen sequenced was blood. These receptors came from a man in his forties or fifties with Graves' ophthalmopathy.

The CDR3 region is CASSYLRDYEQYF. Written as DNA, the CDR3 is TGTGCCAGCAGTTATCTGCGGGACTACGAGCAGTACTTC. The chain combines TRBV12-3 or TRBV12-4 with TRBJ2-7; maybe TRBD2 (6 bases). Trimming cost V 4 bases and J 3 bases, with 10 bases left between them. The CDR3 length is 13 residues.

The chain joins TRBV20-1 to TRBJ1-6; tentatively, D is TRBD1 (5 bases). The germline gives CDR1 DFQATT, CDR2 SNEGSKA (reference sequence). The CDR3 extends over 15 amino acids. V was trimmed by 1 base and J by 2 bases, leaving 9 bases between them. CDR3 nucleotide sequence: TGCAGTGCTAGAGGGGACGATCCCTATAATTCACCCCTCCACTTT. It specifies CSARGDDPYNSPLHF.

This clonotype occurred many times. This chain connects TRBV7-3 to TRBJ2-1, with TRBD1 matching over 10 bases. The V gene's germline CDR1 is SGHTA and CDR2 FQGTGA. V lost 5 bases, J lost 8 bases, and 9 bases stayed unmatched. This CDR3 comprises 15 residues. The CDR3 region has the DNA TGTGCCAGCAGCCAGGGGGGACAGGGGATCTATGAGCAGTTCTTC. It yields the protein CASSQGGQGIYEQFF.

Ten or more counts support this clonotype. The CDR3 DNA reads as TGTGCCAGCTCACGCCAACTAACCCTTACCTACGAGCAGTACTTC. Translated: CASSRQLTLTYEQYF. The rearrangement uses TRBV18 and TRBJ2-7; D is uncertain. Germline CDR1 KGHSH, CDR2 LQKENI. V was pared by 4 bases and J by 2 bases, with 15 bases between. There are 15 residues in the CDR3.

This clonotype was seen many times. The chain links TRBV7-9 to TRBJ2-7; the D gene is possibly TRBD2 (6 bases). Germline V lookup: CDR1 SEHNR, CDR2 FQNEAQ (reference sequence). V was clipped by 1 base and J by 8 bases, with 9 bases between them. The CDR3 totals 12 residues. CDR3 protein: CASSLVGRQQYF. CDR3 coding DNA: TGTGCCAGCAGCTTAGTTGGGAGGCAGCAGTACTTC.

This clonotype was seen more than once but under ten times. V usage is TRBV10-3 and J usage is TRBJ2-1, with 11 bases matching TRBD2. V dropped 2 bases and J dropped 6; count of bases not matched to a gene: 6. The germline CDR1 and CDR2 sequences are ENHRY and SYGVKD. The CDR3 runs to 16 residues. CDR3 DNA: TGTGCCATCAGTGAGCAACTAGCGGGAGTTCTCAATGAGCAGTTCTTC. It is translated as CAISEQLAGVLNEQFF.

The V and J genes are TRBV4-2 and TRBJ2-7; TRBD2 aligns across 9 bases. This CDR3 is 17 amino acids long. V shed 1 base, J shed 6 bases, and the junction held 13 bases outside the gene matches. CDR1 is LGHNA, CDR2 YNFKEQ, per germline. CDR3 protein: CASSQVARLAGPFEQYF. The CDR3 nucleotides read TGTGCCAGCAGCCAAGTAGCCCGTCTAGCGGGACCGTTCGAGCAGTACTTC.

This clonotype occurred many times. This chain connects TRBV3-1 to TRBJ2-7, with D tentatively TRBD2 (5 bases). Germline lookup yields CDR1 LGHDT and CDR2 YNNKEL (reference sequence). This CDR3 comprises 17 residues. V lost 0 bases and J 7 bases, leaving 22 bases between the germline ends. This CDR3 is CASSQDEGSYPLREQYF. The CDR3 DNA is TGTGCCAGCAGCCAAGACGAGGGATCCTACCCCTTACGGGAGCAGTACTTC.

This clonotype came up a few times. This chain links TRBV28 with TRBJ1-1; D is uncertain. The CDR3 totals 13 residues. CDR1 and CDR2 (germline): MDHEN, SYDVKM. The V gene lost 4 bases and the J gene lost 0 bases, with 6 bases spanning the gap. The CDR3 region has the DNA TGTGCCAGCAGTTACGGCATGAACACTGAAGCTTTCTTT. It codes for CASSYGMNTEAFF. The full variable domain, in which reference TRBV28 and TRBJ1-1 provide the parts outside the CDR3, is DVKVTQSSRYLVKRTGEKVFLECVQDMDHENMFWYRQDPGLGLRLIYFSYDVKMKEKGDIPEGYSVSREKKERFSLILESASTNQTSMYLCASSYGMNTEAFFGQGTRLTVV.

This clonotype has a count of ten or more. The chain uses TRBV28 and TRBJ1-5; 9 nucleotides agree with TRBD1. The CDR3 has 17 amino acids. Germline V gene data show CDR1 as MDHEN and CDR2 as SYDVKM. V shed 0 bases and J 4 bases; nucleotides not matched to a gene: 7. DNA of the CDR3: TGTGCCAGCAGTTTATGGGGGGGACAGGGCAATAATCAGCCCCAGCATTTT. It specifies CASSLWGGQGNNQPQHF.

Details on this clonotype: This sequence may be a read error, since a much larger clone differs from it by one base. This chain connects TRBV11-3 to TRBJ1-5; 9 nucleotides line up with TRBD1. CDR3 size: 14 residues. The V segment lost 6 bases and the J segment 7 bases; nucleotides outside the gene matches: 7. The germline V gene encodes CDR1 SGHNT and CDR2 YENEEA. The CDR3 is CASRYRGLGQPQHF. The CDR3 DNA reads TGTGCCAGCAGATACAGGGGGCTCGGCCAGCCCCAGCATTTT.

Many counts were recorded for this clonotype. The chain joins TRBV7-2 to TRBJ2-7, with TRBD2 matching 11 bases. V was clipped by 3 bases and J by 8 bases; unmatched bases: 6. The CDR3 is 14 amino acids. In germline, CDR1 is SGHTA, CDR2 FQGNSA. In DNA, the CDR3 is TGTGCCAGCAGCTTGAGGCTAGCGGGAGGTCAGCAGTACTTC. Protein sequence: CASSLRLAGGQQYF.

This clonotype was recorded many times. The genes are TRBV18 and TRBJ2-1, with D unresolved. CDR1 and CDR2 from the germline V gene are KGHSH and LQKENI. This CDR3 has 12 residues. V was trimmed by 2 bases and J by 8 bases, leaving 7 bases between them. CDR3 amino acids: CASSPSLYEQFF. CDR3 coding DNA: TGTGCCAGCTCACCATCCCTCTATGAGCAGTTCTTC.

Ten or more counts support this clonotype. The V gene is TRBV20-1, the J gene TRBJ2-7; 7 positions match TRBD2. The germline V gene has CDR1 DFQATT and CDR2 SNEGSKA (reference sequence). This CDR3 is built from 14 residues. V shed 3 bases and J 6 bases; nucleotides not matched to a gene: 11. CDR3 DNA sequence: TGCAGTGCTAGGGCGGAGGTTCGGACTAGCGAGCAGTACTTC. Translating it yields CSARAEVRTSEQYF.